A selection of T cell receptor beta chains follows, all from one sample in a study of T cell repertoires in cytomegalovirus infection. Using its own MiXCR run on the reads, TCRdb lists one record per CDR3 protein. The sample holds approximately 500,000 distinct CDR3 sequences, more than 15% seen once. The specimen sequenced was CD8+ T cells from PBMCs. The origin of the receptors is a human donor in good health (CMV status not recorded). Some clones in this sample may be carry-over from other donors' samples. The CDR3 runs from the conserved cysteine through the conserved F or W. The D gene is left open where the match is weak. Only some rows state a clone size, as once, few, many or a class for expanded clones.

j_call,clone_size,d_call,v_call,cdr3_aa,cdr3_nt
TRBJ1-2,.,TRBD1,TRBV13,CASSTYRGRDQGYTF,TGTGCCAGCAGCACCTACAGGGGGCGAGATCAAGGCTACACCTTC
TRBJ1-2,many,TRBD1,TRBV10-2,CASTRDSLYGYTF,TGCGCCAGCACTAGGGACAGCCTCTATGGCTACACCTTC
TRBJ1-1,many,.,TRBV19,CASSPHRAAEAFF,TGTGCCAGTAGTCCTCATAGAGCAGCGGAAGCTTTCTTT
TRBJ2-2,few,TRBD1,TRBV4-1,CASSQDVTGGTGELFF,TGCGCCAGCAGCCAAGATGTGACAGGGGGCACCGGGGAGCTGTTTTTT
TRBJ2-4,many,TRBD1,TRBV12-3/TRBV12-4,CASSPPGQKAKNIQYF,TGTGCCAGCTCCCCCCCGGGACAGAAAGCCAAAAACATTCAGTACTTC
TRBJ2-7,few,TRBD1,TRBV12-3/TRBV12-4,CASSSGQGLQTYEQYF,TGTGCCAGCAGTTCCGGACAGGGGCTACAGACCTACGAGCAGTACTTC
TRBJ2-7,few,.,TRBV19,CASSSRDTYEQYF,TGTGCCAGCAGTAGCAGAGATACCTACGAGCAGTACTTC
TRBJ1-5,many,.,TRBV7-9,CASSQTGQGNQPQHF,TGTGCCAGCAGCCAAACCGGGCAGGGTAATCAGCCCCAGCATTTT
TRBJ2-7,many,.,TRBV28,CASSLGRGFYEQYF,TGTGCCAGCAGTTTAGGGCGGGGATTCTACGAGCAGTACTTC
TRBJ2-3,many,TRBD2,TRBV7-8,CASSASRRGSTDTQYF,TGTGCCAGCAGCGCCAGTCGGCGGGGGAGCACAGATACGCAGTATTTT
TRBJ2-1,many,TRBD2,TRBV7-6,CASSLASGTRILGEQFF,TGTGCCAGCAGCTTAGCGTCCGGGACTAGGATTTTAGGTGAGCAGTTCTTC
TRBJ2-7,many,.,TRBV14,CASSPKGHASYEQYF,TGTGCCAGCAGCCCCAAGGGGCATGCTTCCTACGAGCAGTACTTC
TRBJ1-1,.,TRBD1,TRBV27,CASRDTGGGTEAFF,TGTGCCAGCAGGGACACAGGGGGCGGGACTGAAGCTTTCTTT
TRBJ1-1,few,TRBD1,TRBV6-1,CASRGDRRLAFF,TGTGCCAGCAGGGGGGACAGGCGATTGGCTTTCTTT
TRBJ2-5,few,.,TRBV20-1,CSAPTPLLSDSQETQYF,TGCAGTGCTCCAACCCCGCTGCTAAGCGATTCCCAAGAGACCCAGTACTTC
TRBJ2-7,many,.,TRBV7-9,CASSSGLGQEVYEQYF,TGTGCCAGCAGCTCTGGCCTAGGGCAAGAGGTCTACGAGCAGTACTTC
TRBJ2-1,many,.,TRBV29-1,CSVDEGWGEYNEQFF,TGCAGCGTTGACGAGGGGTGGGGGGAATACAATGAGCAGTTCTTC
TRBJ1-5,.,TRBD1,TRBV19,CASRGQGSNQPQHF,TGTGCCAGTAGAGGACAGGGTAGCAATCAGCCCCAGCATTTT
TRBJ1-6,.,.,TRBV4-1,CASSHGGSPLHF,TGCGCCAGCAGCCATGGTGGTTCACCCCTCCACTTT
TRBJ2-5,many,.,TRBV4-1,CASSQPPHRTEETQYF,TGCGCCAGCAGCCAACCCCCCCACCGGACTGAAGAGACCCAGTACTTC
TRBJ1-3,few,.,TRBV6-2/TRBV6-3,CASSYSRTSSGNTIYF,TGTGCCAGCAGTTACTCGCGGACTAGCTCTGGAAACACCATATATTTT
TRBJ2-2,many,.,TRBV11-2,CASSPNKAPGELFF,TGTGCCAGCAGCCCAAATAAGGCCCCCGGGGAGCTGTTTTTT
TRBJ2-3,many,.,TRBV7-6,CASSLFEQVGADTQYF,TGTGCCAGCAGCTTATTTGAGCAGGTTGGAGCAGATACGCAGTATTTT
TRBJ1-1,.,.,TRBV7-9,CASRSTHVEIMNTEAFF,TGTGCCAGCAGGTCTACTCACGTGGAAATTATGAACACTGAAGCTTTCTTT
TRBJ2-3,many,TRBD1,TRBV7-9,CASSGPGQHSTDTQYF,TGTGCCAGCAGCGGACCGGGACAGCATAGCACAGATACGCAGTATTTT
TRBJ2-2,.,TRBD2,TRBV7-3,CASSSGLAGGGELFF,TGTGCCAGCAGCTCGGGACTAGCGGGAGGCGGGGAGCTGTTTTTT
TRBJ2-1,.,TRBD1,TRBV12-5,CASGSTLGQGRNEQFF,TGTGCTAGTGGTTCCACCCTCGGACAGGGGAGGAATGAGCAGTTCTTC
TRBJ1-1,many,.,TRBV15,CATSRDLGTYEAFF,TGTGCCACCAGCAGAGATTTGGGGACATATGAAGCTTTCTTT
TRBJ1-1,.,.,TRBV6-5,CASSYSRSWNTEAFF,TGTGCCAGCAGTTACTCGAGGAGTTGGAACACTGAAGCTTTCTTT
TRBJ2-3,many,TRBD1,TRBV6-1,CASSPTTGVSDTQYF,TGTGCCAGCAGTCCCACGACAGGGGTTTCGGATACGCAGTATTTT
TRBJ2-5,many,TRBD1,TRBV9,CASSLAGTGGETQYF,TGTGCCAGCAGCTTAGCTGGGACAGGAGGGGAGACCCAGTACTTC
TRBJ2-3,.,.,TRBV20-1,CSASPALRSTDTQYF,TGCAGTGCTAGCCCGGCCCTGCGGAGTACAGATACGCAGTATTTT
TRBJ2-3,.,TRBD2,TRBV27,CASGALAGGGTDTQYF,TGTGCCAGCGGAGCACTAGCGGGAGGGGGCACAGATACGCAGTATTTT
TRBJ2-1,many,.,TRBV7-8,CASSPDSHDEQFF,TGTGCCAGCAGCCCGGACAGCCACGATGAGCAGTTCTTC
TRBJ2-1,many,.,TRBV6-2/TRBV6-3,CASMGSSSYNEQFF,TGTGCCAGCATGGGGTCGAGCTCCTACAATGAGCAGTTCTTC
TRBJ2-1,few,.,TRBV4-2,CASSQDWLALNEQFF,TGTGCCAGCAGCCAAGATTGGCTAGCGCTCAATGAGCAGTTCTTC
TRBJ2-5,.,TRBD2,TRBV5-1,CASSLGHLAAGKETQYF,TGCGCCAGCAGCTTGGGACATCTAGCGGCAGGAAAAGAGACCCAGTACTTC
TRBJ2-6,many,.,TRBV28,CASSFARGIYGANVLTF,TGTGCCAGCAGTTTTGCCAGGGGTATCTATGGGGCCAACGTCCTGACTTTC
TRBJ2-7,.,TRBD2,TRBV20-1,CSAWTSGSYTYEQYF,TGCAGTGCCTGGACTAGCGGGAGTTATACCTACGAGCAGTACTTC
TRBJ2-1,.,.,TRBV5-1,CASSLTPDEQFF,TGCGCCAGCAGCCTGACCCCCGATGAGCAGTTCTTC
TRBJ2-7,few,.,TRBV19,CASSIGGGPYEQYF,TGTGCCAGTAGTATAGGCGGCGGCCCCTACGAGCAGTACTTC
TRBJ2-7,.,TRBD1,TRBV7-9,CASSPKQGAKTYEQYF,TGTGCCAGCAGCCCAAAACAGGGGGCGAAGACCTACGAGCAGTACTTC
TRBJ1-3,once,.,TRBV6-5,CASQRRGPGNTIYF,TGTGCCAGTCAACGGAGAGGGCCTGGAAACACCATATATTTT
TRBJ2-1,.,.,TRBV12-3/TRBV12-4,CASSPFAGKSYNEQFF,TGTGCAAGCAGTCCTTTTGCGGGAAAATCCTACAATGAGCAGTTCTTC
TRBJ1-5,.,TRBD1,TRBV13,CASSRGQGGNQPQHF,TGTGCCAGCAGCCGGGGACAGGGCGGCAATCAGCCCCAGCATTTT
TRBJ2-5,many,.,TRBV12-3/TRBV12-4,CASSFNLGEETQYF,TGTGCCAGCAGTTTTAATCTGGGGGAAGAGACCCAGTACTTC
TRBJ2-7,.,.,TRBV4-2,CASRLSQGPSLEQYF,TGTGCCAGCAGGCTAAGTCAGGGGCCCTCCCTCGAGCAGTACTTC
TRBJ1-1,many,TRBD1,TRBV19,CASSIEYYRGGTEAFF,TGTGCCAGTAGTATAGAGTACTACAGGGGTGGCACTGAAGCTTTCTTT
TRBJ1-1,few,TRBD1,TRBV6-1,CASSGRDRSTLGTEAFF,TGTGCCAGCAGTGGGCGGGACAGGTCGACGCTAGGCACTGAAGCTTTCTTT
TRBJ1-5,.,TRBD1,TRBV12-5,CASEDREKLGSNQPQHF,TGTGCTAGCGAGGACAGGGAGAAATTAGGTAGCAATCAGCCCCAGCATTTT
TRBJ2-2,many,TRBD2,TRBV7-8,CASSTSTSGANTGELFF,TGTGCCAGCAGCACTTCGACTAGCGGAGCGAACACCGGGGAGCTGTTTTTT
TRBJ2-7,.,.,TRBV5-6,CASSPTASGYEQYF,TGTGCCAGCAGCCCTACAGCTTCTGGCTACGAGCAGTACTTC
TRBJ2-7,few,TRBD2,TRBV27,CASSIRLAGALEQYF,TGTGCCAGCAGTATCCGACTAGCGGGAGCCCTCGAGCAGTACTTC
TRBJ1-2,many,.,TRBV29-1,CSVIRGSLHGYTF,TGCAGCGTTATTCGGGGATCCTTGCATGGCTACACCTTC
TRBJ2-3,many,TRBD2,TRBV7-9,CASSSPLAGGSTDTQYF,TGTGCCAGCAGCTCTCCTCTAGCGGGGGGAAGCACAGATACGCAGTATTTT
TRBJ2-1,many,TRBD2,TRBV7-9,CASSLEPLAGTYNEQFF,TGTGCCAGCAGCTTAGAGCCTCTAGCGGGGACCTACAATGAGCAGTTCTTC
TRBJ2-2,.,.,TRBV28,CASRLGTWDTGELFF,TGTGCCAGCAGGCTAGGGACTTGGGACACCGGGGAGCTGTTTTTT
TRBJ2-7,.,.,TRBV10-2,CASSESTREQYF,TGCGCCAGCAGTGAGTCGACCCGCGAGCAGTACTTC